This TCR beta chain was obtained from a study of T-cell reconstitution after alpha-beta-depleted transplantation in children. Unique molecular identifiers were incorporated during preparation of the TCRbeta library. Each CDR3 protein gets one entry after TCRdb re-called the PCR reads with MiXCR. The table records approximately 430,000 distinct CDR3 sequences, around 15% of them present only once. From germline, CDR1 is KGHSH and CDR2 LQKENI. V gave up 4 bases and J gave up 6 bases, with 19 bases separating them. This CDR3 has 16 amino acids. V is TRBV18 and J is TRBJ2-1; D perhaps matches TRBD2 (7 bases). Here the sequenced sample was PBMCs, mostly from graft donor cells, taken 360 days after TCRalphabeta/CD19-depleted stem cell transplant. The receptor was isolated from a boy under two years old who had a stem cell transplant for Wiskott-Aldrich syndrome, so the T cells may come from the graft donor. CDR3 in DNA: TGTGCCAGCTCACTACGGGACTACGGGGGCGGCAATGAGCAGTTCTTC. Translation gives CASSLRDYGGGNEQFF.